Presented here are 25 T cell receptor beta chains from one specimen sequenced in a study of blood T cell repertoires in COVID-19. TCRdb keeps only in-frame clones here, not all; method: immunoSEQ multiplex PCR. The table lists a few hundred thousand clones, 85% of them singletons. The sequenced sample consisted of PBMCs or T cells enriched from blood (not recorded which). Receptor source: a man between 35 and 55 years old who had recovered from COVID-19.

This rearrangement joins TRBV3-1 (or the pseudogene TRBV3-2) to TRBJ2-1, with 12 positions matching TRBD2. Germline CDR1 and CDR2: LGHDT and YNNKEL (reference sequence). Trimming took 5 bases from V and 7 from J; bases not matched to a gene: 6. CDR3 length: 15 residues. The CDR3 region has the DNA TGTGCCAGCAGCGGCGGGACTAGCGGGTTTAATGAGCAGTTCTTC. As protein: CASSGGTSGFNEQFF.

This chain links TRBV28 with TRBJ2-3; TRBD2 agrees at 9 bases. The CDR3 has 21 residues. CDR1 and CDR2 (germline): MDHEN, SYDVKM. J gave up 5 bases and V 8 bases, and 29 bases lay outside the gene matches. The CDR3 loop reads CASRRVGGLFSLGTSRDTQYF. DNA of the CDR3: TGTGCCAGCCGCCGGGTGGGGGGGCTCTTTTCTCTCGGGACTAGCCGAGATACGCAGTATTTT.

The chain recombines TRBV19 with TRBJ1-1; D is possibly TRBD1 (6 bases). Per the germline V gene, CDR1 is LNHDA and CDR2 is SQIVND (reference sequence). CDR3 length equals 16 residues. V gave up 4 bases and J gave up 4 bases, with 19 bases separating them. Here the CDR3 DNA reads TGTGCCAGTAGTAACGAGGCAGGGGCCTATGTCACTGAAGCTTTCTTT. As protein: CASSNEAGAYVTEAFF.

The rearrangement links TRBV18 to TRBJ1-2; D ambiguous. V shed 2 bases and J shed 6 bases, with 13 bases lying between them. The CDR3 spans 14 residues. Germline CDR1 is KGHSH and CDR2 is LQKENI. The CDR3 nucleotides are TGTGCCAGCTCACCAAACGGAGAAGGTCATGGCTACACCTTC. Translated: CASSPNGEGHGYTF.

The rearrangement links TRBV15 to TRBJ2-1, with D unresolved. Germline V gene sequence: CDR1 LNHNV, CDR2 YYDKDF (reference sequence). V gave up 9 bases and J gave up 4 bases, with 13 bases separating them. The CDR3 has 13 residues. Here the CDR3 reads CATGRGRYNEQFF. In DNA form, the CDR3 reads TGTGCCACAGGTCGCGGCCGTTACAATGAGCAGTTCTTC. The variable domain in full, completed from reference TRBV15 and TRBJ2-1, reads DAMVIQNPRYQVTQFGKPVTLSCSQTLNHNVMYWYQQKSSQAPKLLFHYYDKDFNNEADTPDNFQSRRPNTSFCFLDIRSPGLGDTAMYLCATGRGRYNEQFFGPGTRLTVL.

V usage is TRBV7-2 and J usage is TRBJ2-1; TRBD2 aligns across 8 bases. Trimming removed 4 bases from V and 14 bases from J; junction bases left unmatched: 7. This CDR3 spans 12 amino acids. Germline V lookup: CDR1 SGHTA, CDR2 FQGNSA. The CDR3 region is CASSSGLAQKFF. In DNA, the CDR3 is TGTGCCAGCAGCTCCGGACTAGCTCAAAAGTTCTTC.

This clone appeared once. This chain connects TRBV5-1 to TRBJ2-1; TRBD2 matches 7 bases. The CDR3 totals 16 residues. Trimming removed 4 bases from V and 6 bases from J; junction bases left unmatched: 13. Germline V gives CDR1 SGHRS, CDR2 YFSETQ. The CDR3 DNA is TGCGCCAGCAGCCAACGACTAGCCAAGTCCCTCAATGAGCAGTTCTTC. Translation: CASSQRLAKSLNEQFF.

In its sample, this clone was seen many times. The chain couples TRBV4-1 to TRBJ1-5; no reliable D call. This CDR3 spans 13 amino acids. Germline V gene lookup returns CDR1 MGHRA and CDR2 YSYEKL. V shed 3 bases and J shed 7 bases, with 10 bases lying between them. CDR3 DNA: TGCGCCAGCAGCCAGTCTGTGCGGCAGCCCCAGCATTTT. Protein product: CASSQSVRQPQHF.

The chain is built from TRBV9 and TRBJ2-7, with TRBD1 matching over 7 bases. CDR1 is SGDLS and CDR2 is YYNGEE in the germline V gene. The CDR3 is 13 amino acids. J lost 6 bases, V lost 4 bases, and 7 bases had no gene match. DNA for the CDR3: TGTGCCAGCAGCCCCGAGGGGGCGCGCGAGCAGTACTTC. This encodes CASSPEGAREQYF.

The chain joins TRBV5-4 to TRBJ2-1; perhaps TRBD2 as D (5 bases). Germline loops: CDR1 SGHNT, CDR2 YYREEE (reference sequence). CDR3 length equals 14 residues. The V and J ends lost 1 base and 4 bases respectively, with 9 bases between them. In nucleotides, the CDR3 is TGTGCCAGCAGCTTGAAGGGAGAGTACAATGAGCAGTTCTTC. This sequence encodes CASSLKGEYNEQFF.

The chain carries TRBV16 and TRBJ1-1, with a weak D call TRBD1 (5 bases). The V and J ends lost 1 base and 4 bases respectively, with 10 bases between them. This CDR3 is built from 14 residues. Germline V lookup: CDR1 KGHSY, CDR2 FQNENV. The CDR3 loop is CASSQLGASTEAFF. DNA for the CDR3: TGTGCCAGCAGCCAATTAGGGGCGAGCACTGAAGCTTTCTTT.

The V call is TRBV28, the J call TRBJ1-4, with 8 bases that match TRBD1. The germline gives CDR1 MDHEN, CDR2 SYDVKM. V was clipped by 4 bases and J by 3 bases; unmatched bases: 4. The CDR3 has 15 amino acids. CDR3 sequence: CASSSTGGSNEKLFF. CDR3 DNA sequence: TGTGCCAGCAGTTCAACAGGGGGGTCTAATGAAAAACTGTTTTTT.

The chain has TRBV2 and TRBJ2-7; 8 bases are a match to TRBD2. Germline CDR1 reads SNHLY; CDR2 reads FYNNEI. V lost 10 bases and J lost 6; bases outside the gene matches: 8. The CDR3 is 12 residues long. This CDR3 reads CAKRREGGEQYF. The CDR3 DNA follows: TGTGCCAAGCGTCGGGAGGGGGGCGAGCAGTACTTC.

Notes on this clone: Different DNA sequences within this sample yield the same CDR3. The V gene is TRBV27, the J gene TRBJ2-2; D remains unclear. Trimming removed 5 bases from V and 2 bases from J, with 3 bases in between. Germline V CDR1 and CDR2: MNHEY, SMNVEV (reference sequence). The CDR3 totals 12 residues. The chain's CDR3 is CASSLNTGELFF. Written as DNA, the CDR3 is TGTGCCAGCAGTCTTAACACCGGGGAGCTGTTTTTT.

The J gene is TRBJ1-2, the V gene TRBV6-5; no clear D gene. Trimming cost V 3 bases and J 1 base, with 12 bases left between them. Germline loops: CDR1 MNHEY, CDR2 SVGAGI. The CDR3 has 15 amino acids. CDR3 in amino acids: CASSYKYTDNYGYTF. Written as DNA, the CDR3 is TGTGCCAGCAGTTATAAATATACAGATAACTATGGCTACACCTTC.

The chain joins TRBV30 to TRBJ2-7; the match to TRBD2 covers 11 bases. The CDR3 totals 13 residues. Germline-derived CDR1 and CDR2 are GTSNPN and SVGIG (reference sequence). V shed 5 bases and J 0 bases; nucleotides not matched to a gene: 0. The CDR3 protein is CAWGTSGSYEQYF. Written as DNA, the CDR3 is TGTGCCTGGGGGACTAGCGGCTCCTACGAGCAGTACTTC.

The rearrangement uses TRBV13 and TRBJ1-1; 9 bases fit TRBD1. The CDR3 sequence is 12 residues long. CDR1 is PRHDT, CDR2 FYEKMQ, per germline (reference sequence). Trimming removed 5 bases from V and 7 bases from J; junction bases left unmatched: 2. The CDR3 nucleotides read TGTGCCAGCAGCCAGGGACAGGGTGAAGCTTTCTTT. It translates to CASSQGQGEAFF. Full variable domain (remainder filled in from reference TRBV13 and TRBJ1-1): AAGVIQSPRHLIKEKRETATLKCYPIPRHDTVYWYQQGPGQDPQFLISFYEKMQSDKGSIPDRFSAQQFSDYHSELNMSSLELGDSALYFCASSQGQGEAFFGQGTRLTVV.

The rearrangement links TRBV30 to TRBJ1-1; TRBD1 matches 7 bases. Losses at the gene ends were 0 bases for V and 5 bases for J; bases not matched to a gene: 6. The CDR3 length is 14 residues. The germline gives CDR1 GTSNPN, CDR2 SVGIG (reference sequence). The CDR3 DNA is TGTGCCTGGAGTGTAAAGGGGGCCGGGACTGAAGCTTTCTTT. Protein product: CAWSVKGAGTEAFF.

The chain recombines TRBV7-2 with TRBJ2-7, with 7 bases fitting TRBD1. This CDR3 has 16 residues. The junction had 8 bases not matched to a gene; V was cut back by 1 base and J by 2 bases. Germline CDR1 and CDR2: SGHTA and FQGNSA. CDR3 in amino acids: CASSLEQGRRAYEQYF. For the CDR3, the DNA is TGTGCCAGCAGCTTAGAACAGGGGCGACGGGCCTACGAGCAGTACTTC.

The gene calls are TRBV20-1 and TRBJ1-1; D uncertain. V was trimmed by 3 bases and J by 1 base, leaving 12 bases between them. The CDR3 consists of 14 residues. Per germline, CDR1 DFQATT and CDR2 SNEGSKA (reference sequence). In nucleotides, the CDR3 is TGCAGTGCTAGTGGATTCGGGAGGAACACTGAAGCTTTCTTT. It translates to CSASGFGRNTEAFF.

This clone occurred many times. This chain connects TRBV2 to TRBJ2-7; perhaps TRBD1 as D (5 bases). The CDR3 sequence is 13 residues long. Trimming stripped 5 bases from V and 3 bases from J, with 11 bases between. Germline V lookup: CDR1 SNHLY, CDR2 FYNNEI. CDR3 protein: CASSRTPDYEQYF. The DNA of the CDR3 is TGTGCCAGCAGTAGGACACCTGACTACGAGCAGTACTTC.

V usage is TRBV29-1 and J usage is TRBJ2-7; 12 nucleotides match TRBD2. The CDR3 spans 15 residues. Germline CDR1 is SQVTM and CDR2 is ANQGSEA. The junction had 5 bases not matched to a gene; V was cut back by 3 bases and J by 2 bases. CDR3 region: CSVELTSGSPYEQYF. In DNA, the CDR3 is TGCAGCGTTGAGTTGACTAGCGGGAGCCCCTACGAGCAGTACTTC.

This sequence joins TRBV2 and TRBJ2-1, with 9 bases fitting TRBD2. Germline V CDR1 and CDR2: SNHLY, FYNNEI. The trim removed 7 bases at V and 7 bases at J, leaving 14 bases unmatched. The CDR3 covers 16 residues. The CDR3 reads CASTPLAGGPWNEQFF. CDR3 bases: TGTGCCAGCACCCCCCTGGCGGGAGGGCCTTGGAATGAGCAGTTCTTC.

The chain has TRBV12-3 or TRBV12-4 and TRBJ2-1; D gene uncertain. Trimming took off 6 bases at V and 7 bases at J, with 10 bases between the two ends. CDR3 length: 12 amino acids. Here the CDR3 reads CASSLAGNEQFF. The CDR3, as DNA: TGTGCCAGCAGCCTCGCCGGGAATGAGCAGTTCTTC.

The chain joins TRBV15 to TRBJ1-4; 7 bases line up with TRBD1. With V trimmed by 3 bases and J by 6 bases, 4 bases remained unmatched. The germline V gene encodes CDR1 LNHNV and CDR2 YYDKDF (reference sequence). This CDR3 is 14 amino acids long. The CDR3 spells CATSRGDSHEKLFF. For the CDR3, the DNA is TGTGCCACCAGCAGGGGGGACAGTCATGAAAAACTGTTTTTT. Looking up the rest from reference TRBV15 and TRBJ1-4 gives the full variable domain: DAMVIQNPRYQVTQFGKPVTLSCSQTLNHNVMYWYQQKSSQAPKLLFHYYDKDFNNEADTPDNFQSRRPNTSFCFLDIRSPGLGDTAMYLCATSRGDSHEKLFFGSGTQLSVL.